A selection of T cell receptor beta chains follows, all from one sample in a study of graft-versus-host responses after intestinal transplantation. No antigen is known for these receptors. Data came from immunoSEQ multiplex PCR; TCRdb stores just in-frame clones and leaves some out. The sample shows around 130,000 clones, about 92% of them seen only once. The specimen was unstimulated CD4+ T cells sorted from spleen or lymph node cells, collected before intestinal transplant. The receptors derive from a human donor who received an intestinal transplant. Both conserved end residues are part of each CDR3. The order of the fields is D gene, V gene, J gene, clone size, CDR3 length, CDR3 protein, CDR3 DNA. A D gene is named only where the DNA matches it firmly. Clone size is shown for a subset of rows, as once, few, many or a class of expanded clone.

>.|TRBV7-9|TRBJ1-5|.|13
CASSLRSNQPQHF
TGTGCCAGCAGCTTACGAAGCAATCAGCCCCAGCATTTT
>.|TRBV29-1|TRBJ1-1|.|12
CSVKAPGAEAFF
TGCAGCGTTAAGGCTCCGGGGGCTGAAGCTTTCTTT
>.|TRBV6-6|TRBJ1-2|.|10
CASSLYGYTF
TGTGCCAGCAGCCTCTATGGCTACACCTTC
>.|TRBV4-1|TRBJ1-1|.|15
CASSQGGIMNTEAFF
TGCGCCAGCAGCCAAGGCGGGATAATGAACACTGAAGCTTTCTTT
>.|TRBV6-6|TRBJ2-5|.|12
CASRTGTETQYF
TGTGCCAGCAGGACGGGGACAGAGACCCAGTACTTC
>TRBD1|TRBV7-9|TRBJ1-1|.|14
CASSLGGDSSEAFF
TGTGCCAGCAGCTTAGGGGGGGACAGCTCTGAAGCTTTCTTT
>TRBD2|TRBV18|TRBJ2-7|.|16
CASSSQTGLAGSEQYF
TGTGCCAGCTCATCTCAAACGGGACTAGCGGGTAGTGAGCAGTACTTC
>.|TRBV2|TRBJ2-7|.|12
CASSGDGGEQYF
TGTGCCAGCAGTGGGGATGGTGGCGAGCAGTACTTC
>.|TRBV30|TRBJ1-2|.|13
CAWSVGGVYGYTF
TGTGCCTGGAGTGTGGGGGGTGTCTATGGCTACACCTTC
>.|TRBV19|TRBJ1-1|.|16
CASTPRQVPMNTEAFF
TGTGCCAGTACCCCCCGACAGGTTCCGATGAACACTGAAGCTTTCTTT
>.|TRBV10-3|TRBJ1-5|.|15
CAISSGGLGDQPQHF
TGTGCCATCAGCTCCGGGGGGTTAGGGGATCAGCCCCAGCATTTT
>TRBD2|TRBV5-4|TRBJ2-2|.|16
CASSPTGTRGTGELFF
TGTGCCAGCAGCCCGACCGGGACTAGGGGGACCGGGGAGCTGTTTTTT
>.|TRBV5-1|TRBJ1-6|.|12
CASRVEGSPLHF
TGCGCCAGCAGGGTTGAAGGGTCACCCCTCCACTTT
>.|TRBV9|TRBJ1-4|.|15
CASSVLASINEKLFF
TGTGCCAGCAGCGTATTGGCCAGCATTAATGAAAAACTGTTTTTT
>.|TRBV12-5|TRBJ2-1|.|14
CASGRQSSYNEQFF
TGTGCTAGTGGACGACAGAGCTCCTACAATGAGCAGTTCTTC
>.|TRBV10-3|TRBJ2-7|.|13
CAISEGGRGEQYF
TGTGCCATCAGTGAGGGGGGTCGAGGAGAGCAGTACTTC
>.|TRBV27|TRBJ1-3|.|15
CASSPTRESGNTIYF
TGTGCCAGCAGTCCCACTCGAGAATCTGGAAACACCATATATTTT
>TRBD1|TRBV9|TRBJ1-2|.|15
CASSGRDRGDYGYTF
TGTGCCAGCAGCGGGAGGGACAGGGGGGACTATGGCTACACCTTC
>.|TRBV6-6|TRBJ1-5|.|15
CASSYSQGVNQPQHF
TGTGCCAGCAGTTACTCGCAAGGCGTCAATCAGCCCCAGCATTTT
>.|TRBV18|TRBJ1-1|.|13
CASSSTGGIEAFF
TGTGCCAGCTCATCTACCGGAGGGATTGAAGCTTTCTTT
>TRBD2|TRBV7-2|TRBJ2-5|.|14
CASSGGGAWETQYF
TGTGCCAGCAGCGGCGGGGGGGCCTGGGAGACCCAGTACTTC
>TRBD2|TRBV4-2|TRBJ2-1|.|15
CASSQDRAGGNEQFF
TGTGCCAGCAGCCAAGATCGGGCGGGGGGAAATGAGCAGTTCTTC
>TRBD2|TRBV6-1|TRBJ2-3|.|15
CASRETSGGHVTQYF
TGTGCCAGCAGGGAGACTAGCGGGGGACATGTTACGCAGTATTTT
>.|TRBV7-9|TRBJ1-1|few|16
CASSLGGVGANTEAFF
TGTGCCAGCAGCTTAGGAGGGGTGGGAGCGAACACTGAAGCTTTCTTT
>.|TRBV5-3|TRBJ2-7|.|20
CARSSEQGEELTKDSYEQYF
TGTGCCAGAAGCTCAGAACAGGGAGAAGAACTCACTAAAGATTCCTACGAGCAGTACTTC
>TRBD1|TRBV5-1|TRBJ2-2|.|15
CASSPDRGSSGELFF
TGCGCCAGCAGCCCCGACAGGGGTTCGAGCGGGGAGCTGTTTTTT
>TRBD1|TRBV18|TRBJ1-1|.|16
CASSPQGQGETREAFF
TGTGCCAGCTCACCGCAGGGACAGGGGGAGACCAGGGAAGCTTTCTTT
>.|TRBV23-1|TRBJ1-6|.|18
CASSQSWTLCSYNSPLHF
TGCGCCAGCAGTCAATCTTGGACTTTGTGCTCCTATAATTCACCCCTCCACTTT
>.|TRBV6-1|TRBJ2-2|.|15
CASSDAQPNTGELFF
TGTGCCAGCAGTGATGCGCAACCGAACACCGGGGAGCTGTTTTTT
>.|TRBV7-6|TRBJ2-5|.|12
CASSGLRETQYF
TGTGCCAGCAGCGGCCTCAGGGAGACCCAGTACTTC
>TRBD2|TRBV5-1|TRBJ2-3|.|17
CASSPTYSGGSTDTQYF
TGCGCCAGCAGCCCAACCTATAGCGGGGGGAGCACAGATACGCAGTATTTT
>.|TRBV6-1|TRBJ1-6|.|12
CASSGRDSPLHF
TGTGCCAGCAGTGGGAGGGACTCACCCCTCCACTTT
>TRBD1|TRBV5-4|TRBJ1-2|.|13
CASSKDREYGYTF
TGTGCCAGCAGCAAGGACAGGGAATATGGCTACACCTTC
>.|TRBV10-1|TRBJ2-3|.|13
CASSGGTTDTQYF
TGCGCCAGCAGCGGGGGCACCACAGATACGCAGTATTTT
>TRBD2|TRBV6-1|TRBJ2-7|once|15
CASSPGGTVPYEQYF
TGTGCCAGCAGCCCCGGGGGGACTGTACCCTACGAGCAGTACTTC
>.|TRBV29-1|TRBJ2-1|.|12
CSGRGLHNEQFF
TGCAGTGGGCGGGGATTACACAATGAGCAGTTCTTC
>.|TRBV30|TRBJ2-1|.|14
CAWSPGGVLNEQFF
TGTGCCTGGAGCCCAGGGGGGGTCCTCAATGAGCAGTTCTTC
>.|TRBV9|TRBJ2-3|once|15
CASSVGPDDTDTQYF
TGTGCCAGCAGCGTAGGCCCCGACGACACAGATACGCAGTATTTT
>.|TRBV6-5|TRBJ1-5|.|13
CASSWGTNQPQHF
TGTGCCAGCAGTTGGGGCACCAATCAGCCCCAGCATTTT
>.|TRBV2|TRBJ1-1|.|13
CASSEGGPTEAFF
TGTGCCAGCAGTGAAGGGGGGCCCACTGAAGCTTTCTTT
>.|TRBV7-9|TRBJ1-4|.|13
CASSQQRGEKLFF
TGTGCCAGCAGCCAACAGCGAGGGGAAAAACTGTTTTTT
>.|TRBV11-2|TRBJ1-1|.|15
CASSARTTISGEAFF
TGTGCCAGCAGCGCACGGACAACCATTTCGGGCGAAGCTTTCTTT